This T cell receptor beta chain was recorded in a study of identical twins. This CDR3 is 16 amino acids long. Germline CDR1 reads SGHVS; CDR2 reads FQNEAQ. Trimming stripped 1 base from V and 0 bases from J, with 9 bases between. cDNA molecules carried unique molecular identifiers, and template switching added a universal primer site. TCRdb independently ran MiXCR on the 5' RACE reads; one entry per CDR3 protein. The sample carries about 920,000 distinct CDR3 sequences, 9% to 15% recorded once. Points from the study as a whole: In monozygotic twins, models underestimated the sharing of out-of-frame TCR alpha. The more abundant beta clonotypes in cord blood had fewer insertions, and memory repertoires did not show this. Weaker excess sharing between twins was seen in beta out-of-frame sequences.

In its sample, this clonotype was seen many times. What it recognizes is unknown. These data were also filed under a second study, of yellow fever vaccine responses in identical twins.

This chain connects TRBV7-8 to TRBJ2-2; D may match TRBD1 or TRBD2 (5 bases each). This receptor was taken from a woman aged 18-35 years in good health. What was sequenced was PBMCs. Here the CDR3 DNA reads TGTGCCAGCAGCTTAGACGGGGCGGCGAACACCGGGGAGCTGTTTTTT. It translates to CASSLDGAANTGELFF.